One sample yielded the 12 T cell receptor beta chains listed below, sequenced in a study of T cell repertoires in cytomegalovirus infection. TCRdb reprocessed the reads with MiXCR, giving one entry per CDR3 protein. The data hold about 150,000 distinct CDR3 sequences, with 20% to 30% observed a single time. The sequenced sample consisted of PBMCs. These receptor sequences come from a human donor in good health (CMV status not recorded). Some clones in this sample may be carry-over from other donors' samples.

This clonotype has ten or more counts. J is TRBJ1-6 and V is TRBV2, with 7 bases that match TRBD1. The CDR3 length is 15 residues. Trimming cost V 4 bases and J 7 bases; bases outside gene matches: 7. Germline-derived CDR1 and CDR2 are SNHLY and FYNNEI. The DNA for the CDR3 is TGTGCCAGCAGTGCCTCAGGGACAGACAATTCACCCCTCCACTTT. Protein sequence: CASSASGTDNSPLHF.

This clonotype was counted a few times. The CDR3 region is CASSIGTSSYNEQFF. CDR3 bases: TGTGCCAGCAGTATCGGGACTAGTTCCTACAATGAGCAGTTCTTC. The V call is TRBV6-4, the J call TRBJ2-1, with 8 bases that match TRBD2. This CDR3 comprises 15 residues. V shed 5 bases, J shed 1 base, and the junction held 4 bases outside the gene matches. Germline CDR1 is MRHNA and CDR2 is SNTAGT.

At least ten counts were recorded for this clonotype. The rearrangement joins TRBV28 to TRBJ2-2, with D unresolved. The CDR3 contains 14 residues. Trimming left V 1 base short and J 6 bases short, with 9 bases between. Germline loops: CDR1 MDHEN, CDR2 SYDVKM. As DNA, the CDR3 is TGTGCCAGCAGTTTATCGGGTGATGCCGGGGAGCTGTTTTTT. This sequence encodes CASSLSGDAGELFF.

The sample holds a few counts of this clonotype. The gene calls are TRBV10-2 and TRBJ2-1, with 8 positions matching TRBD2. The germline V gene encodes CDR1 WSHSY and CDR2 SAAADI. Trimming took 9 bases from V and 3 from J; bases not matched to a gene: 1. This CDR3 has 12 amino acids. The chain's CDR3 is CASSGDYNEQFF. The CDR3 DNA is TGCGCCAGTAGCGGGGACTACAATGAGCAGTTCTTC.

This clonotype was seen only a few times. The rearrangement links TRBV11-2 to TRBJ2-5; D possibly corresponds to TRBD1 (6 bases). Germline values: CDR1 SGHAT, CDR2 FQNNGV. With 6 bases removed from V and 3 bases from J, the gap between germline ends came to 23 bases. This CDR3 is 17 amino acids long. CDR3 in DNA: TGTGCCAGCAGAGGGTGGTGGGCCACAGGGAACGAAGAGACCCAGTACTTC. Protein sequence: CASRGWWATGNEETQYF.

This chain uses TRBV7-6 with TRBJ1-3, with 8 positions matching TRBD1. V dropped 5 bases and J dropped 0; count of bases not matched to a gene: 3. Germline V gene lookup returns CDR1 SGHVS and CDR2 FNYEAQ. This CDR3 contains 15 residues. The CDR3 sequence: CASSPGQVSGNTIYF. CDR3 sequence (DNA): TGTGCCAGCAGCCCGGGACAGGTCTCTGGAAACACCATATATTTT.

In this sample, this clonotype turned up many times. The chain joins TRBV7-9 to TRBJ2-1, with D uncertain. Trimming took 1 base from V and 13 from J, leaving 8 bases between them. Per germline, CDR1 SEHNR and CDR2 FQNEAQ (reference sequence). The CDR3 contains 11 residues. In DNA form, the CDR3 reads TGTGCCAGCAGCTTAGATGGCCCCCAGTTCTTC. This encodes CASSLDGPQFF. Looking up the rest from reference TRBV7-9 and TRBJ2-1 gives the full variable domain: DTGVSQNPRHKITKRGQNVTFRCDPISEHNRLYWYRQTLGQGPEFLTYFQNEAQLEKSRLLSDRFSAERPKGSFSTLEIQRTEQGDSAMYLCASSLDGPQFFGPGTRLTVL.

The chain employs TRBV20-1 and TRBJ1-4; TRBD1 aligns across 7 bases. The CDR3 is 17 residues long. Germline CDR1 is DFQATT and CDR2 is SNEGSKA (reference sequence). V was clipped by 3 bases and J by 0 bases; unmatched bases: 10. This CDR3 reads CSASTEYRGSTNEKLFF. CDR3 DNA sequence: TGCAGTGCTAGTACGGAATACAGGGGATCAACTAATGAAAAACTGTTTTTT.

This clonotype was counted many times. The rearrangement joins TRBV28 to TRBJ1-6; 7 nucleotides match TRBD1. Per germline, CDR1 MDHEN and CDR2 SYDVKM. The V gene end was trimmed by 2 bases and the J gene end by 0 bases; junction bases not matched to a gene: 1. The CDR3 is 16 amino acids. The CDR3 sequence: CASSLEGASYNSPLHF. In DNA, the CDR3 is TGTGCCAGCAGTTTAGAGGGGGCCTCCTATAATTCACCCCTCCACTTT.

This clonotype came up once. The chain recombines TRBV28 with TRBJ2-3, with 9 positions matching TRBD2. Germline CDR1 MDHEN, CDR2 SYDVKM. Losses at the gene ends were 4 bases for V and 4 bases for J; bases not matched to a gene: 18. The CDR3 loop spans 19 amino acids. The CDR3 DNA sequence: TGTGCCAGCAGTTCTAATATCGGCGCACGCGGGGGGGCGGCAGATACGCAGTATTTT. This sequence encodes CASSSNIGARGGAADTQYF.

The chain joins TRBV28 to TRBJ1-1; D may be TRBD1 (5 bases). Germline-derived CDR1 and CDR2 are MDHEN and SYDVKM. The CDR3 loop spans 15 amino acids. V lost 3 bases to trimming and J lost 3 bases, with 14 bases between them. As DNA, the CDR3 is TGTGCCAGCAGTTTGGGGGACGGGGTCCACACTGAAGCTTTCTTT. Protein sequence: CASSLGDGVHTEAFF.

This clonotype was seen a handful of times. This sequence joins TRBV20-1 and TRBJ1-6; 8 bases align to TRBD1. Germline-derived CDR1 and CDR2 are DFQATT and SNEGSKA (reference sequence). V lost 4 bases and J lost 9; bases outside the gene matches: 8. This CDR3 contains 14 residues. The CDR3 reads CSATGRGRGSPLHF. In DNA form, the CDR3 reads TGCAGTGCTACTGGCAGGGGGCGAGGTTCACCCCTCCACTTT.